The text below deals with one T cell receptor (beta chain). Sequencing was performed with immunoSEQ multiplex PCR; in TCRdb, only in-frame clones are kept and a portion is missing. The profile covers roughly 97,000 clones, with 70% to 90% appearing a single time and approximately 19% taken by the ten largest. This CDR3 is built from 15 residues. V was shortened by 6 bases and J by 1 base, with 14 bases between the two germline ends. Looked up from germline, CDR1 is MNHEY and CDR2 is SVGAGI. This sample was taken from a study of T cell responses to AZD1222 COVID-19 vaccine. In the study overall: Second-dose groups at about 4 or about 12 weeks were pooled.

The V call is TRBV6-5, the J call TRBJ2-3; TRBD2 is a possible D gene (6 bases). Sample: peripheral blood, taken on day 0 of AZD1222 vaccination. The clonotype comes from an adult in good health. In nucleotides, the CDR3 is TGTGCCAGCAGGGAGTGGGGGGTCGGCACAGATACGCAGTATTTT. Translating gives CASREWGVGTDTQYF.